The sequence of this TCR beta chain was determined in a study of blood T cell repertoires in COVID-19. Germline V gene sequence: CDR1 SGHTA, CDR2 FQGNSA. Trimming took 1 base from V and 3 from J; bases not matched to a gene: 10. The CDR3 contains 18 residues. In the authors' methods: Reference gene primers were amplified, and this amplification served to estimate nucleated cell counts. This table comes from immunoSEQ multiplex PCR, and its TCRdb copy is limited to in-frame clones, with some not included. V, J and clone size were drawn from that table, and D and trimming were deduced from the DNA. The sample consists of approximately 490,000 clones, approximately 90% of them appearing once.

The sequence derives from a woman between 55 and 75 years old who had recovered from COVID-19. Material for sequencing was PBMCs or T cells enriched from blood (not recorded which). The rearrangement uses TRBV7-2 and TRBJ2-5; 11 bases are a match to TRBD2. The CDR3: CASSLEWLAGGPKETQYF. The CDR3 DNA is TGTGCCAGCAGCTTAGAATGGTTAGCGGGGGGGCCTAAAGAGACCCAGTACTTC.